This T cell receptor beta chain was profiled in a study of T cell changes during pregnancy in multiple sclerosis. The V segment lost 10 bases and the J segment 8 bases; nucleotides outside the gene matches: 12. This CDR3 comprises 14 residues. Germline CDR1 and CDR2: SNHLY and FYNNEI. Data came from immunoSEQ multiplex PCR; TCRdb stores just in-frame clones and leaves some out. The data contain under 40,000 clones, about nine tenths of them singletons. The starting material was peripheral blood, obtained in the second trimester of pregnancy. The TCR comes from a female donor in good health, enrolled as a control in a pregnancy study. The gene calls are TRBV2 and TRBJ1-4; 8 positions match TRBD1. CDR3 bases: TGTGCCACCACCACCGGACAGGGCGGAGAAAAACTGTTTTTT. Translated, it gives CATTTGQGGEKLFF.